Listed below are T cell receptor beta chains from one sample, sequenced in a study of T cell responses to AZD1222 COVID-19 vaccine. The protocol was immunoSEQ multiplex PCR, while the TCRdb copy is restricted to in-frame clones and leaves out a portion. The profile shows about 200,000 clones, just over 90% of them singletons. The sequenced sample was peripheral blood, obtained 28 days after the second AZD1222 dose. The source of these receptors is an adult who received the AZD1222 COVID-19 vaccine. Each CDR3 is given with its conserved first and last residue. A D gene is named only where the DNA matches it firmly. The size entry is marked missing in some rows and otherwise reads once, few, many or a size class.

CDR3 protein	CDR3 DNA	clone size	V gene	D gene	J gene
CASSHPFGPGSGGSTEAFF	-	-	TRBV4-1	-	TRBJ1-1
CASSYLVPNQPQHF	TGTGCCAGCAGTTACCTCGTCCCCAATCAGCCCCAGCATTTT	-	TRBV6-5	-	TRBJ1-5
CASSTTGGASSYTF	TGCGCCAGCAGCACTACAGGGGGCGCTTCCAGCTACACCTTC	-	TRBV5-1	TRBD1	TRBJ1-2
CASSQEDRARRDSGANVLTF	TGTGCCAGCAGCCAAGAGGACAGGGCCCGGAGGGACTCTGGGGCCAACGTCCTGACTTTC	-	TRBV3-1/TRBV3-2	TRBD1	TRBJ2-6
CASGGPGDTQYF	TGTGCTAGTGGCGGCCCGGGGGATACGCAGTATTTT	-	TRBV12-5	-	TRBJ2-3
CASSLSGVRNQPQHF	TGCGCCAGCAGCTTGAGCGGGGTGAGAAATCAGCCCCAGCATTTT	-	TRBV5-1	-	TRBJ1-5
CASLSLGTGSNTEAFF	TGTGCCAGCCTATCCCTGGGGACAGGGAGTAACACTGAAGCTTTCTTT	-	TRBV27	TRBD1	TRBJ1-1
CASSPQGSSDQPQHF	TGTGCCAGCTCCCCCCAGGGTTCCTCAGACCAGCCCCAGCATTTT	-	TRBV2	-	TRBJ1-5
CASSGIENEQFF	TGTGCCAGCAGCGGCATAGAAAATGAGCAGTTCTTC	-	TRBV9	-	TRBJ2-1
CASSRLAESYEQYF	TGTGCCAGCAGCCGTCTGGCGGAGTCCTACGAGCAGTACTTC	-	TRBV9	-	TRBJ2-7
CASSSPRAEIYNEQFF	TGTGCCAGCAGCTCCCCTAGGGCTGAAATATACAATGAGCAGTTCTTC	once	TRBV7-2	-	TRBJ2-1
CASSYAQQGAFEKLFF	TGTGCCAGCAGTTACGCCCAACAGGGAGCCTTCGAAAAACTGTTTTTT	-	TRBV6-2/TRBV6-3	-	TRBJ1-4
CAWSVWAYGYTF	TGTGCCTGGAGTGTCTGGGCTTATGGCTACACCTTC	-	TRBV30	-	TRBJ1-2
CASSFGFGAGELFF	TGCGCCAGCAGCTTTGGGTTTGGCGCCGGGGAGCTGTTTTTT	-	TRBV5-1	-	TRBJ2-2
CASSSLPGTSGVIHTGELFF	TGTGCCAGCAGTTCCCTCCCCGGGACTAGCGGGGTGATCCACACCGGGGAGCTGTTTTTT	once	TRBV28	TRBD2	TRBJ2-2
CASSWTGPANYGYTF	TGTGCCAGCAGTTGGACGGGACCAGCTAACTATGGCTACACCTTC	once	TRBV6-6	-	TRBJ1-2
CASSSGLRRTGQETQYF	TGTGCCAGCAGTAGTGGCTTAAGGAGGACCGGGCAAGAGACCCAGTACTTC	-	TRBV7-3	-	TRBJ2-5
CASSFWGTGYEQYF	TGTGCCAGCAGTTTTTGGGGGACCGGCTACGAGCAGTACTTC	-	TRBV28	-	TRBJ2-7
CSVEGLAGGIYEQYF	TGCAGCGTTGAAGGACTAGCGGGAGGAATTTACGAGCAGTACTTC	-	TRBV29-1	TRBD2	TRBJ2-7
CASSQGQITNEKLFF	TGCGCCAGCAGCCAGGGACAGATAACTAATGAAAAACTGTTTTTT	-	TRBV4-1	TRBD1	TRBJ1-4
CASSSRDTSSSYEQYF	TGTGCCAGCAGCTCCCGGGACACGTCGAGCTCCTACGAGCAGTACTTC	-	TRBV11-3	-	TRBJ2-7
CASTNPGGTNEKLFF	TGTGCCAGCACCAACCCTGGGGGTACAAATGAAAAACTGTTTTTT	-	TRBV28	-	TRBJ1-4
CASSNLERAGELFF	TGTGCCAGTAGTAACCTAGAACGAGCCGGGGAGCTGTTTTTT	-	TRBV19	-	TRBJ2-2
CAISAPGTSGDTQYF	TGTGCCATCAGTGCCCCCGGGACTAGCGGCGATACGCAGTATTTT	once	TRBV10-3	TRBD2	TRBJ2-3
CASSPVNTGELFF	TGTGCCAGCAGTCCGGTGAACACCGGGGAGCTGTTTTTT	once	TRBV14	-	TRBJ2-2
CASSLGGAQYNEQFF	TGCGCCAGCAGCTTGGGAGGGGCCCAATACAATGAGCAGTTCTTC	-	TRBV5-1	-	TRBJ2-1
CASSLGSGANTEAFF	TGTGCCAGCAGTTTAGGATCAGGGGCGAACACTGAAGCTTTCTTT	-	TRBV27	-	TRBJ1-1
CASSLGGYEQYF	TGTGCCAGCAGTTTGGGGGGCTACGAGCAGTACTTC	-	TRBV27	-	TRBJ2-7
CSAGGLAEQYF	TGCAGTGCTGGGGGACTGGCCGAGCAGTACTTC	-	TRBV20-1	-	TRBJ2-7
CASSLVAGVRGSPVEAQYF	TGTGCCAGCAGCTTAGTAGCGGGCGTTAGGGGGAGCCCTGTGGAGGCCCAGTACTTC	-	TRBV11-2	-	TRBJ2-5
CASSLGRGHSSNQPQHF	TGTGCCAGCAGCCTTGGGAGGGGACACAGTAGCAATCAGCCCCAGCATTTT	-	TRBV5-5	-	TRBJ1-5
CASSLAEAGNTEAFF	TGCGCCAGCAGCTTGGCGGAGGCTGGGAACACTGAAGCTTTCTTT	-	TRBV5-1	-	TRBJ1-1
CASSQAPSPYGYTF	TGCGCCAGCAGCCAAGCTCCTTCTCCCTATGGCTACACCTTC	-	TRBV4-1	-	TRBJ1-2
CASRYFRDSIEAFF	TGTGCCAGCAGATATTTCCGGGACAGTATAGAAGCTTTCTTT	-	TRBV28	TRBD1	TRBJ1-1
CASSQDLRSGVTGYEQYF	TGTGCCAGCAGCCAAGATCTTCGCTCAGGCGTTACGGGCTACGAGCAGTACTTC	once	TRBV4-2	-	TRBJ2-7
CASSLVGQPSYNEQFF	TGTGCCAGCAGCTTAGTGGGTCAGCCCTCCTACAATGAGCAGTTCTTC	-	TRBV7-3	-	TRBJ2-1
CASSGRDGTYEQYF	TGTGCCAGTAGTGGCCGGGACGGAACCTACGAGCAGTACTTC	-	TRBV19	-	TRBJ2-7
CASGDGNTEAFF	TGCGCCAGCGGAGACGGGAACACTGAAGCTTTCTTT	-	TRBV4-3	-	TRBJ1-1
CASGLVANEQFF	TGTGCTAGTGGTTTGGTAGCCAATGAGCAGTTCTTC	-	TRBV12-5	-	TRBJ2-1
CASSIDVTGARDTIYF	TGTGCCAGTAGTATAGATGTTACAGGGGCGAGAGACACCATATATTTT	-	TRBV19	TRBD1	TRBJ1-3
CASSSVQRNYNEQFF	TGTGCCAGCAGCTCCGTGCAGCGGAACTACAATGAGCAGTTCTTC	once	TRBV11-2	-	TRBJ2-1
CASSFPLGRGSYEQYF	TGTGCCAGCAGTTTCCCTCTCGGGCGGGGTTCCTACGAGCAGTACTTC	-	TRBV28	-	TRBJ2-7
CASSVGGRGQPQHF	TGTGCCAGCAGCGTCGGAGGACGTGGTCAGCCCCAGCATTTT	-	TRBV9	-	TRBJ1-5
CASSLERESTDTQYF	TGTGCCAGCAGCTTAGAGCGGGAAAGCACAGATACGCAGTATTTT	-	TRBV7-3	TRBD2	TRBJ2-3
CASSSDSGQGYEQYF	TGTGCCAGCAGCTCCGACTCGGGACAGGGCTACGAGCAGTACTTC	-	TRBV28	TRBD1	TRBJ2-7
CATTRLAEPYEQYF	TGTGCCACGACCCGACTAGCGGAACCTTACGAGCAGTACTTC	-	TRBV6-5	TRBD2	TRBJ2-7
CAWSFRTGGNNQPQHF	TGTGCCTGGAGTTTCCGGACAGGGGGCAACAATCAGCCCCAGCATTTT	-	TRBV30	TRBD1	TRBJ1-5
CASSSTEETWYNEQFF	TGTGCCAGCAGCTCTACGGAGGAAACTTGGTACAATGAGCAGTTCTTC	-	TRBV21-1	-	TRBJ2-1